The T cell receptor (beta chain) under discussion was sequenced for a study of cytomegalovirus exposure and HLA in healthy donors. 13 Jbeta primers and 60 Vbeta primers were used for the PCR. Assay: immunoSEQ multiplex PCR; the TCRdb copy retains only in-frame clones and omits some. Altogether about 180,000 clones are present, approximately 83% being singletons, with the ten largest covering 1% to 1.5%. The table lists this clone with a count of one. Trimming cost V 1 base and J 5 bases; bases outside gene matches: 5. The CDR3 contains 17 residues. CDR1 and CDR2 from the germline V gene are SNHLY and FYNNEI.

Sequencing was carried out using PBMCs. This chain links TRBV2 with TRBJ2-5; 15 bases agree with TRBD2. The clonotype was recovered from a boy younger than 10 in good health and CMV-seronegative. The chain's CDR3 is CASSEGTSGGAGETQYF. CDR3 DNA: TGTGCCAGCAGTGAAGGGACTAGCGGGGGGGCTGGGGAGACCCAGTACTTC.